Listed here are 11 T cell receptor beta chains from one sample, sequenced in a study of OX40 agonist ivuxolimab in advanced cancers. Assay: immunoSEQ multiplex PCR; the TCRdb copy retains only in-frame clones and omits some. The table shows 67,000 or so clones, with just under 85% occurring only once. The source material was CD4+ or CD8+ T cells sorted from blood, sampled in a trial of the OX40 agonist ivuxolimab. These receptors were taken from an adult with an advanced solid tumor such as melanoma, head and neck, liver or kidney cancer.

The rearrangement joins TRBV18 to TRBJ1-1; TRBD1 might be the D (6 bases). The germline V and J ends were trimmed by 3 bases and 6 bases, with 20 bases remaining between them. The CDR3 runs 16 residues. The germline V gene encodes CDR1 KGHSH and CDR2 LQKENI. The CDR3 is CASSPRGGRIEAEAFF. In DNA form, the CDR3 reads TGTGCCAGCTCACCTCGTGGGGGGCGGATAGAGGCTGAAGCTTTCTTT.

The V call is TRBV5-1, the J call TRBJ2-5; 8 nucleotides match TRBD2. The J call may be mistaken, given a closer DNA end match to TRBJ2-7. This CDR3 spans 16 amino acids. Germline CDR1 SGHRS, CDR2 YFSETQ. Written as DNA, the CDR3 is TGCGCCAGCAGCTTGACCGGGACTAGGGAAATGTACGAGCAGTACTTC. It codes for CASSLTGTREMYEQYF.

This clone was recorded a few times. This chain links TRBV28 with TRBJ2-3; 7 bases are a match to TRBD1. This CDR3 has 17 amino acids. Germline assignment: CDR1 MDHEN and CDR2 SYDVKM. Germline trimming cut 8 bases from V and 4 bases from J; bases unmatched to any gene: 18. CDR3 sequence (DNA): TGTGCCAGCTCTCCTATAGACAGGGACGTTTTGGCAGATACGCAGTATTTT. Translation gives CASSPIDRDVLADTQYF.

This rearrangement joins TRBV15 to TRBJ2-5; 7 nucleotides align to TRBD1. The end of the DNA aligns better with TRBJ2-7, so the J call may be wrong. The CDR3 sequence is 15 residues long. Per germline, CDR1 LNHNV and CDR2 YYDKDF (reference sequence). CDR3 bases: TGTGCCACCAGCAGAGGGGGACAGTACTCCTACGAGCAGTACTTC. Translation gives CATSRGGQYSYEQYF.

The chain is built from TRBV6-5 and TRBJ2-2; the D gene is possibly TRBD1 (6 bases). CDR3 size: 15 residues. Per the germline V gene, CDR1 is MNHEY and CDR2 is SVGAGI. With 4 bases removed from V and 4 bases from J, the gap between germline ends came to 13 bases. The DNA of the CDR3 is TGTGCCAGCAGTTCCGATCGGGACATCACCGGGGAGCTGTTTTTT. The encoded protein is CASSSDRDITGELFF.

Only one count was recorded for this clone. CDR3 protein: CASSISPDGNEQFF. As DNA, the CDR3 is TGTGCCAGTAGTATATCCCCGGACGGGAATGAGCAGTTCTTC. V and J are TRBV19 and TRBJ2-1; D not resolved. The CDR3 loop spans 14 amino acids. V shed 2 bases and J shed 7 bases, with 12 bases lying between them. CDR1 and CDR2 from the germline V gene are LNHDA and SQIVND (reference sequence).

A word on this clone: The germline gene is not matched at one end of the junction; a read error may be the cause. The gene calls are TRBV7-7 and TRBJ2-5; D may be TRBD1 (7 bases). Germline CDR1 SSHAT, CDR2 FNYEAQ (reference sequence). The CDR3 is made up of 14 amino acids. The CDR3 is CASSVQGGRETQYF. The CDR3, as DNA: TGTGCTAGCAGCGTTCAGGGGGGCAGGGAGACCCAGTACTTC.

This sequence joins TRBV27 and TRBJ2-7; a weak D match, TRBD1 (6 bases). The CDR3 has 17 residues. V was pared by 0 bases and J by 3 bases, with 18 bases between. CDR1 MNHEY and CDR2 SMNVEV come from the germline V gene (reference sequence). The CDR3: CASSLSVPGHHRYEQYF. The CDR3 bases are TGTGCCAGCAGTTTATCAGTGCCGGGACACCACCGCTACGAGCAGTACTTC.

The chain couples TRBV11-3 to TRBJ2-2; 7 nucleotides agree with TRBD2. Unmatched junction bases numbered 5, after V lost 6 bases and J lost 4 bases. The CDR3 runs 14 residues. Germline V gene sequence: CDR1 SGHNT, CDR2 YENEEA. CDR3 in DNA: TGTGCCAGCAGGACTCTAGCGGCCACCGGGGAGCTGTTTTTT. It yields the protein CASRTLAATGELFF.

The chain employs TRBV7-2 and TRBJ1-6, with a tentative D call TRBD1 (5 bases). Germline CDR1 is SGHTA and CDR2 is FQGNSA. The CDR3 totals 14 residues. The V gene lost 3 bases and the J gene lost 6 bases, with 9 bases spanning the gap. CDR3 in DNA: TGTGCCAGCAGCTTGACAGCGATTAATTCACCCCTCCACTTT. Translation gives CASSLTAINSPLHF.

This clone was detected a few times. The junction does not match germline at one end; this may be a read error. The chain recombines TRBV7-7 with TRBJ2-5; D tentatively fits TRBD1 or TRBD2 (6 bases each). This CDR3 comprises 15 residues. Germline V gene data show CDR1 as SSHAT and CDR2 as FNYEAQ (reference sequence). The CDR3: CASSLATGRQETQYF. Written as DNA, the CDR3 is TGTGCTAGCAGCTTAGCCACAGGGAGGCAAGAGACCCAGTACTTC.